The T cell receptor (beta chain) under discussion was sequenced for a study of radiation and T cells in renal cell carcinoma. General study findings and limits: Without pretreatment biopsies, baseline tumor clonotype presence was undetermined. Top tumor clonotypes rose in blood 2 weeks post-radiation, then contracted.

This clone was seen a handful of times. No antigen is known for it. Time point defined: blood 4 weeks post-SBRT, at nephrectomy. Treatment in this sample: 15 Gy SBRT to primary tumor, nephrectomy 4 weeks later. Nephrectomy followed 15 Gy stereotactic body radiation by 4 weeks. Serial blood draws occurred at baseline and 2 and 4 weeks post-SBRT. The protocol was immunoSEQ multiplex PCR, while the TCRdb copy is restricted to in-frame clones and leaves out a portion. The table records over 25,000 clones, roughly 80% of them present only once. This CDR3 comprises 12 residues. V gave up 5 bases and J gave up 5 bases, with 9 bases separating them. Per the germline V gene, CDR1 is KGHSH and CDR2 is LQKENI.

This chain joins TRBV18 and TRBJ1-1; tentatively, D is TRBD1 (5 bases). The sample was blood, taken from a patient whose treatment included radiotherapy and nephrectomy. The clonotype was recovered from a man aged 55 to 70 with renal cell carcinoma. The CDR3 DNA is TGTGCCAGCTCATCGACAGCTACTGAAGCTTTCTTT. It is translated as CASSSTATEAFF.